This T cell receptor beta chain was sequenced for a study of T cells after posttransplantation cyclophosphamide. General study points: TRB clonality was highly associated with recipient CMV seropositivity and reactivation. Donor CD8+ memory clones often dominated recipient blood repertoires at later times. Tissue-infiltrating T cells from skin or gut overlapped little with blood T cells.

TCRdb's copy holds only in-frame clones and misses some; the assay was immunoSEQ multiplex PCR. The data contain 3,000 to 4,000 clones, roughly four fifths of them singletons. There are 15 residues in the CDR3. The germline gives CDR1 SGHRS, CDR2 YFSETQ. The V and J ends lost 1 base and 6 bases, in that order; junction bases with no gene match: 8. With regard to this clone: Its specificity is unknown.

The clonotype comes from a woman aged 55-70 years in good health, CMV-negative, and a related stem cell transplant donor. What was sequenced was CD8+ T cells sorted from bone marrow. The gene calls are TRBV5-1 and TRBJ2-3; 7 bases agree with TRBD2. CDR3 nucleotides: TGCGCCAGCAGCTTGACAGCGGGGCCCACGGATACGCAGTATTTT. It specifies CASSLTAGPTDTQYF.